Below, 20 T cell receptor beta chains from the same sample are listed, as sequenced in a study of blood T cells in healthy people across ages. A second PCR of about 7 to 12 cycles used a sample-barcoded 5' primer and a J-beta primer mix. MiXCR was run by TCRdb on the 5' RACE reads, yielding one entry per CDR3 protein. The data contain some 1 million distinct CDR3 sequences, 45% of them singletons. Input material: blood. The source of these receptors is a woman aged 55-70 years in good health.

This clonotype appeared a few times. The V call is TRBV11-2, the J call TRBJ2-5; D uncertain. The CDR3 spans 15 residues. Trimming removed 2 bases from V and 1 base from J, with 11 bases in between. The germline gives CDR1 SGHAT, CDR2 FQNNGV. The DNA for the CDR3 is TGTGCCAGCAGCTTATGGGTAGGACCCCAAGAGACCCAGTACTTC. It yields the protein CASSLWVGPQETQYF.

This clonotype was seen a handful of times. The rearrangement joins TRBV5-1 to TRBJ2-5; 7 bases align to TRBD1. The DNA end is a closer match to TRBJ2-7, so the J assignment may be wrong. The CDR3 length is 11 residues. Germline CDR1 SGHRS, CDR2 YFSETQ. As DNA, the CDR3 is TGCGCCAGCAGTACAGGGGCCGAGCAGTACTTC. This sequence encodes CASSTGAEQYF.

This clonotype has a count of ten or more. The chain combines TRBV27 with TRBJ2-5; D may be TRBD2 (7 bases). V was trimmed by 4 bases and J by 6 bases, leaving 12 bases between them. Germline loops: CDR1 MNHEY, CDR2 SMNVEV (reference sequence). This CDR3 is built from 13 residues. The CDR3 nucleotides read TGTGCCAGCAGTTCTGCGGGGGCAAAGACCCAGTACTTC. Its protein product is CASSSAGAKTQYF.

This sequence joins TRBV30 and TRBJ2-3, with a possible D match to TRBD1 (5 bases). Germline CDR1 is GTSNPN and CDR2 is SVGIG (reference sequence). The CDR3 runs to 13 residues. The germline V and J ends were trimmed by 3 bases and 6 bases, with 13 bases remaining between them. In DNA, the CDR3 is TGTGCCTGGAGCAGGGATAGTAAGGATACGCAGTATTTT. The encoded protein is CAWSRDSKDTQYF.

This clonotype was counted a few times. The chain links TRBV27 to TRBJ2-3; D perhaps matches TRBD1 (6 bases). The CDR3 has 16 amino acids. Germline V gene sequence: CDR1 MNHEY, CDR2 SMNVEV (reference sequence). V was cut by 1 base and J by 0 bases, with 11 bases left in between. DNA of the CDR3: TGTGCCAGCAGTTTATATTGGACAGCTAGCACAGATACGCAGTATTTT. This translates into CASSLYWTASTDTQYF.

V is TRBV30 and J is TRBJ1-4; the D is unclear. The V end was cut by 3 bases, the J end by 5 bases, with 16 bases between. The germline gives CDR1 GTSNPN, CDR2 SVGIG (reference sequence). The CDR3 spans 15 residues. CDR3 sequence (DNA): TGTGCCTGGAGGGGCCATGGGGTGGGAAATGAAAAACTGTTTTTT. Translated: CAWRGHGVGNEKLFF. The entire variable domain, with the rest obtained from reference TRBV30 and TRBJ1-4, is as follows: SQTIHQWPATLVQPVGSPLSLECTVEGTSNPNLYWYRQAAGRGLQLLFYSVGIGQISSEVPQNLSASRPQDRQFILSSKKLLLSDSGFYLCAWRGHGVGNEKLFFGSGTQLSVL.

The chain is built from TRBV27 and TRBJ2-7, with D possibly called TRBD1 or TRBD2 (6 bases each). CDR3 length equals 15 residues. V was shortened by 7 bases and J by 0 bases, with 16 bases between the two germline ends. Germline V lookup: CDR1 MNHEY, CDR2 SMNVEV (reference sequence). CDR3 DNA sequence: TGTGCCAGCATAAGGAAGGGGGACTTCTCCTACGAGCAGTACTTC. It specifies CASIRKGDFSYEQYF.

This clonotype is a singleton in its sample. CDR3 protein: CASGLAGTYNEQFF. In DNA form, the CDR3 reads TGCGCCAGCGGGCTAGCGGGAACGTACAATGAGCAGTTCTTC. This rearrangement joins TRBV10-2 to TRBJ2-1; 9 bases agree with TRBD2. J gave up 4 bases and V 8 bases, and 6 bases lay outside the gene matches. The germline V gene has CDR1 WSHSY and CDR2 SAAADI. This CDR3 has 14 residues.

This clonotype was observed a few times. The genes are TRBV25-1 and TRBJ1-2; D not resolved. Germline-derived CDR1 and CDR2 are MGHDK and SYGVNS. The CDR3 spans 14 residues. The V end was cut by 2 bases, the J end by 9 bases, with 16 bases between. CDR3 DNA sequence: TGTGCCAGCAGTGAAGGCAGCTTGAGGTATAGCTACACCTTC. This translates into CASSEGSLRYSYTF.

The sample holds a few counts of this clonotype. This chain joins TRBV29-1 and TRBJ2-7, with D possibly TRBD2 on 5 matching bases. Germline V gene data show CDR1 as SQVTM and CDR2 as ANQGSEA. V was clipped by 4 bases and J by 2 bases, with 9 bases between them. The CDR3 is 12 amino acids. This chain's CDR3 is CSVGRSAYEQYF. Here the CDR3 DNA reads TGCAGCGTTGGGAGGTCTGCCTACGAGCAGTACTTC.

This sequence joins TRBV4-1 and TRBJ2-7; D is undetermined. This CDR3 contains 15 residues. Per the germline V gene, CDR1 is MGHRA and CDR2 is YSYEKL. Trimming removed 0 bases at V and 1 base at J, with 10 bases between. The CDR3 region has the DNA TGCGCCAGCAGCCAAGAAGGAACAGAGTCCTACGAGCAGTACTTC. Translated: CASSQEGTESYEQYF.

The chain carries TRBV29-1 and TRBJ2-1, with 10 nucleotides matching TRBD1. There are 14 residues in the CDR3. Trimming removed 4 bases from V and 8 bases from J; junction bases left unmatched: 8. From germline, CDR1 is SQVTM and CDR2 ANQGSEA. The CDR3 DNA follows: TGCAGCGTTGCCCGACAGGGGGCTAGAGATGAGCAGTTCTTC. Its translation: CSVARQGARDEQFF.

CDR3 nucleotide sequence: TGTGCCATCGCTGCGGGCCCCAGGAGGGAAAAACTGTTTTTT. It encodes CAIAAGPRREKLFF. The chain recombines TRBV6-2 or TRBV6-3 with TRBJ1-4; no reliable D call. CDR1 is MNHEY, CDR2 SVGEGT, per germline. CDR3 length equals 14 residues. V gave up 10 bases and J gave up 8 bases, with 20 bases separating them.

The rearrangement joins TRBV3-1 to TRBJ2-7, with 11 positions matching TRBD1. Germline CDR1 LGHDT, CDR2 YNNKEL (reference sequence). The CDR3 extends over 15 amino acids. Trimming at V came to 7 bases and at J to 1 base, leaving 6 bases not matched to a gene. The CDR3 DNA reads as TGTGCCAGCACCGATGGGGACAGGGGGTCCTACGAGCAGTACTTC. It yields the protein CASTDGDRGSYEQYF.

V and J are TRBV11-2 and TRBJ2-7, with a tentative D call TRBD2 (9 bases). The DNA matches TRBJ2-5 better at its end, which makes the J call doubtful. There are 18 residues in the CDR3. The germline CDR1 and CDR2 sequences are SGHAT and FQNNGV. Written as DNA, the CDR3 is TGTGCCAGCAGCTCCTTACCCGGCATAGCGGGGGACAGGGAGACCCAGTACTTC. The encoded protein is CASSSLPGIAGDRETQYF.

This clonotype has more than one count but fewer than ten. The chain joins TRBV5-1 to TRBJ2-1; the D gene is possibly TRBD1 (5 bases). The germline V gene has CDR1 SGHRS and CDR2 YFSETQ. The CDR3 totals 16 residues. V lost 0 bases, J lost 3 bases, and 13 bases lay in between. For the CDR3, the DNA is TGCGCCAGCAGCTTGGCCCTCTTGACAGACTACAATGAGCAGTTCTTC. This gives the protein CASSLALLTDYNEQFF.

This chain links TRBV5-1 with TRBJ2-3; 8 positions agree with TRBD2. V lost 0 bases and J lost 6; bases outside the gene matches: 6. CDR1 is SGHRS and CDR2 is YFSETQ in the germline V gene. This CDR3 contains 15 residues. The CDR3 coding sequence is TGCGCCAGCAGCTTGGCTCTAGCGGGCGGGGATACGCAGTATTTT. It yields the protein CASSLALAGGDTQYF.

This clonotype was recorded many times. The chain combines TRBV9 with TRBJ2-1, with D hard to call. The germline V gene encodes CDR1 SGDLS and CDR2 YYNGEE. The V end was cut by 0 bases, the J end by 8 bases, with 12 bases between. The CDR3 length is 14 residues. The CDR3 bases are TGTGCCAGCAGCGTAGAAGGGATAGGCGATGAGCAGTTCTTC. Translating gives CASSVEGIGDEQFF.

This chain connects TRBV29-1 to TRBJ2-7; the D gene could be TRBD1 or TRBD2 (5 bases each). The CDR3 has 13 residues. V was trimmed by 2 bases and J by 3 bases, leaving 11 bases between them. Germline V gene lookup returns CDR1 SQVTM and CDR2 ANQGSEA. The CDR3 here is CSVELWDHYEQYF. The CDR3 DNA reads TGCAGCGTTGAACTCTGGGACCACTACGAGCAGTACTTC.

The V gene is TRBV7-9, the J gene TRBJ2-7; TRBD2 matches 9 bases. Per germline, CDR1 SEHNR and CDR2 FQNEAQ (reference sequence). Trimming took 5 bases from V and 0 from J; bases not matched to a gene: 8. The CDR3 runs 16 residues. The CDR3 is CASSPIAGDASYEQYF. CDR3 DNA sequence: TGTGCCAGCAGCCCTATAGCGGGGGACGCCTCCTACGAGCAGTACTTC.